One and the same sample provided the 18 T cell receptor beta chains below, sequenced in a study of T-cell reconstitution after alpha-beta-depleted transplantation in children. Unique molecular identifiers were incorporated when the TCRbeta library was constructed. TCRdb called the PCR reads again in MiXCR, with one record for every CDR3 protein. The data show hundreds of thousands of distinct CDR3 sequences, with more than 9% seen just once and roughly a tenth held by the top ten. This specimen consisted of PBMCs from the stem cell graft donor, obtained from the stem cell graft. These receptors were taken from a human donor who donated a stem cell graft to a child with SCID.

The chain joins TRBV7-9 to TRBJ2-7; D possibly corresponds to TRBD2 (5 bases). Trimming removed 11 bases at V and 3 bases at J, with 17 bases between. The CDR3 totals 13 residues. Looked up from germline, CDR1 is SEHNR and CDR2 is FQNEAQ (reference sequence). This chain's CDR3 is CAGDGDSDYEQYF. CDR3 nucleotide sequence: TGTGCCGGGGATGGGGATAGCGACTACGAGCAGTACTTC.

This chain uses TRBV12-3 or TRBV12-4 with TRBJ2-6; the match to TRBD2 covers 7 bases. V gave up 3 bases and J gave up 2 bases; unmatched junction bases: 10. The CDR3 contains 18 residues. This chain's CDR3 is CASSLLGEGLAGANVLTF. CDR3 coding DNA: TGTGCCAGCAGTTTGCTGGGGGAGGGTCTCGCTGGGGCCAACGTCCTGACTTTC.

This chain's CDR3 is CASNSMGPGDTQYF. The CDR3 nucleotides read TGTGCCAGCAACAGTATGGGGCCAGGAGATACGCAGTATTTT. V and J are TRBV12-3 or TRBV12-4 and TRBJ2-3; the D gene is possibly TRBD1 (5 bases). V was shortened by 7 bases and J by 5 bases, with 16 bases between the two germline ends. The CDR3 is made up of 14 amino acids.

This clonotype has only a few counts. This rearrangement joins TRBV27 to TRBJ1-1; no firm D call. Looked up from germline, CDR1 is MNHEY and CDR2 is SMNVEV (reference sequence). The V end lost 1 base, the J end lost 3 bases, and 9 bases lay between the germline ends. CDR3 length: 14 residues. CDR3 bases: TGTGCCAGCAGTTTATTAACTGGGGACACTGAAGCTTTCTTT. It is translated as CASSLLTGDTEAFF.

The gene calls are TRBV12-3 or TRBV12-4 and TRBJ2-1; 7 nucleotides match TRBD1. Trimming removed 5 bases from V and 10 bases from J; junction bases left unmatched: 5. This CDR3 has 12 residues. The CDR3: CASSRGQREQFF. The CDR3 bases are TGTGCCAGCAGTAGGGGGCAGAGAGAGCAGTTCTTC.

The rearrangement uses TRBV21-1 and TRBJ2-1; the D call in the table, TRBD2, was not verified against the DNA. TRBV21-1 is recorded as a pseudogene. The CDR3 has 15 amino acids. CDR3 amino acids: CASSRSGGHYNEQFF. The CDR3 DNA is TGTGCCAGCAGCCGTAGCGGGGGACACTACAATGAGCAGTTCTTC.

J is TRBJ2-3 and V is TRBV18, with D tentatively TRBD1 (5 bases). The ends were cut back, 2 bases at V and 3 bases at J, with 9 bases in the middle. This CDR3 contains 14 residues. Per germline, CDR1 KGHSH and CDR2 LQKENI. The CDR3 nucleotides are TGTGCCAGCTCACCAGCAGGGTTGACAGATACGCAGTATTTT. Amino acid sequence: CASSPAGLTDTQYF.

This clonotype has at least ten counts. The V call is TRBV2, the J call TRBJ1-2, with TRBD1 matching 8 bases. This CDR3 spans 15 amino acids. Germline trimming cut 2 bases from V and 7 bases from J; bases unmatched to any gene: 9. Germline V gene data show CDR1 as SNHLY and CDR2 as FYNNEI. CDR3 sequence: CASSENPGQGGGYTF. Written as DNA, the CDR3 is TGTGCCAGCAGTGAAAACCCAGGACAGGGAGGTGGCTACACCTTC.

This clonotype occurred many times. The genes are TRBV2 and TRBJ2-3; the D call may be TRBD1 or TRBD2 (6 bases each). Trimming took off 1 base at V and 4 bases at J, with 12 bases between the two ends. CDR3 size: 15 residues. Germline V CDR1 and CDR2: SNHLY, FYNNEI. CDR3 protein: CASSEVGGGADTQYF. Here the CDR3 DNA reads TGTGCCAGCAGTGAAGTGGGGGGCGGGGCAGATACGCAGTATTTT. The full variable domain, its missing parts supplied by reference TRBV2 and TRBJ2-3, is EPEVTQTPSHQVTQMGQEVILRCVPISNHLYFYWYRQILGQKVEFLVSFYNNEISEKSEIFDDQFSVERPDGSNFTLKIRSTKLEDSAMYFCASSEVGGGADTQYFGPGTRLTVL.

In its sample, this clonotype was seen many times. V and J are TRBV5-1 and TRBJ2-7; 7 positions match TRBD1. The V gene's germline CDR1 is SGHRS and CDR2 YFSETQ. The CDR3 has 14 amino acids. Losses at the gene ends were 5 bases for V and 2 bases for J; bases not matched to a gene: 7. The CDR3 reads CASSIRTGAYEQYF. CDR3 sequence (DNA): TGCGCCAGCAGTATCAGGACAGGAGCCTACGAGCAGTACTTC.

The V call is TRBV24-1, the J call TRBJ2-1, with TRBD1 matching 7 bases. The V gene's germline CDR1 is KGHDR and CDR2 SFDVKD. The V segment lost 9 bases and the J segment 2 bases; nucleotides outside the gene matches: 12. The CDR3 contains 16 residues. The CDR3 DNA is TGTGCCACCGCTCCAAAAACAGGGGCCGCCTACAATGAGCAGTTCTTC. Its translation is CATAPKTGAAYNEQFF.

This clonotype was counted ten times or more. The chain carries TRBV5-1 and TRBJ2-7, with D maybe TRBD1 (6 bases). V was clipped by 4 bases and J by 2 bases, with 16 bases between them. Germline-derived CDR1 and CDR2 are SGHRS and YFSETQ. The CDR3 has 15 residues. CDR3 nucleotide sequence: TGCGCCAGCAGCGGAGGACAGTTTCCCACCTACGAGCAGTACTTC. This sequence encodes CASSGGQFPTYEQYF.

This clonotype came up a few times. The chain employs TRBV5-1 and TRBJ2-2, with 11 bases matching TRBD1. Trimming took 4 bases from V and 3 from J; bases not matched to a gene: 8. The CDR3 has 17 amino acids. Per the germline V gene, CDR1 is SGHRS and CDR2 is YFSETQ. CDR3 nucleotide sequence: TGCGCCAGCAGCCCATGGACAGGGGGCTTCGACACCGGGGAGCTGTTTTTT. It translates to CASSPWTGGFDTGELFF.

The CDR3 protein is CATTSVGFTDTQYF. CDR3 DNA sequence: TGTGCCACCACCAGTGTGGGTTTCACAGATACGCAGTATTTT. This chain joins TRBV15 and TRBJ2-3; D is ambiguous. Looked up from germline, CDR1 is LNHNV and CDR2 is YYDKDF (reference sequence). This CDR3 contains 14 residues. V was shortened by 7 bases and J by 2 bases, with 13 bases between the two germline ends.

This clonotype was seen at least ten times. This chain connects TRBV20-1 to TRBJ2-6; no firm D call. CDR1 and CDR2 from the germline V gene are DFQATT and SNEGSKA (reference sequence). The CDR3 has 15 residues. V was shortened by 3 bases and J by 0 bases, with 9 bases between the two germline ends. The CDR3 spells CSASTPISGANVLTF. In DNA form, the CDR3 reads TGCAGTGCTAGCACACCGATCTCTGGGGCCAACGTCCTGACTTTC.

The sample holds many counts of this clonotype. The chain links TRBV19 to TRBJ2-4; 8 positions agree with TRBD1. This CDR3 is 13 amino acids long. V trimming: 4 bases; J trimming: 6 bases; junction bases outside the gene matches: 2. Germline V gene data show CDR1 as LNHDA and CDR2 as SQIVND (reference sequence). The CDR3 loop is CASSTTGANIQYF. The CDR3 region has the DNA TGTGCCAGTAGTACGACAGGGGCAAACATTCAGTACTTC.

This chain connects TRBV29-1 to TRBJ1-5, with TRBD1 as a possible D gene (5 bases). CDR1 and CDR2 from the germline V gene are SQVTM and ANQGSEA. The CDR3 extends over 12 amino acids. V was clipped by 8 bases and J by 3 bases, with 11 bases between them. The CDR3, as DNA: TGCAGCTTTGCAGGGCCCAATCAGCCCCAGCATTTT. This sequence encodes CSFAGPNQPQHF.

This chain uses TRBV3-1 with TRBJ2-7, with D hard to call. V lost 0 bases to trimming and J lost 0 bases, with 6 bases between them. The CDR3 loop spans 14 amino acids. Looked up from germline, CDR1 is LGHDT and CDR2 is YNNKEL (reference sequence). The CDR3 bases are TGTGCCAGCAGCCAAGACCCGAACTCCTACGAGCAGTACTTC. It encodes CASSQDPNSYEQYF.